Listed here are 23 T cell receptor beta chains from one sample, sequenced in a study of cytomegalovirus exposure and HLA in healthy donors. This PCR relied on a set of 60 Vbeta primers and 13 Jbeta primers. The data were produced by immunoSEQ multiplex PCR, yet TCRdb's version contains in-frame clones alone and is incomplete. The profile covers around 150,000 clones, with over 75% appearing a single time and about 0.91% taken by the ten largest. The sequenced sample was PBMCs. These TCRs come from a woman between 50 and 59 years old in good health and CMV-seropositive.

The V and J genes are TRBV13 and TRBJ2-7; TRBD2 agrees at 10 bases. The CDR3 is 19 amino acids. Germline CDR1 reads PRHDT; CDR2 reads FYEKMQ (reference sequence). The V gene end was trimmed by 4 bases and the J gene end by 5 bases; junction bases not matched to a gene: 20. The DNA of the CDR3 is TGTGCCAGCAGCTCGGCCCAAGAGAATCCTAGCGGGAGTTTAGACGAGCAGTACTTC. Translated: CASSSAQENPSGSLDEQYF.

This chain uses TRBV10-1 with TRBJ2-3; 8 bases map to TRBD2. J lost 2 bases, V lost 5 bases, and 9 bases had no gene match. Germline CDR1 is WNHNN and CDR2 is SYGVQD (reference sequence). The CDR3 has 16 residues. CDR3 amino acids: CASSKGLAMSTDTQYF. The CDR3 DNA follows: TGCGCCAGCAGTAAAGGACTAGCAATGTCCACAGATACGCAGTATTTT.

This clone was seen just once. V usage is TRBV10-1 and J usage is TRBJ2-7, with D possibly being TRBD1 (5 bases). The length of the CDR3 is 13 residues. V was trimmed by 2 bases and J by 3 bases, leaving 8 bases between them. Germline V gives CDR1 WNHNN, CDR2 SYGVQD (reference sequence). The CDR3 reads CASSETGYYEQYF. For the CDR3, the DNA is TGCGCCAGCAGTGAGACAGGATACTACGAGCAGTACTTC.

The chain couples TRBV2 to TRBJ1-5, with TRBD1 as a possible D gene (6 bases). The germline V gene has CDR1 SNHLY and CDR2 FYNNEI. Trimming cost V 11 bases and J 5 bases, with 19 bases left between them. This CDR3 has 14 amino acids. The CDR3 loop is CACTGRPGDQPQHF. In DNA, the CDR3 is TGTGCCTGCACAGGGAGGCCGGGGGATCAGCCCCAGCATTTT.

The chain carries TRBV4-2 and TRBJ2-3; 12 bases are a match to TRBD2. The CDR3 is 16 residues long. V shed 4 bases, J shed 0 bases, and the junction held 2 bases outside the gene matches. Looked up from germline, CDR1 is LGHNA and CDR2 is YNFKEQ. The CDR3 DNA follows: TGTGCCAGCAGCCGCGGACTAGCGGGGAGCACAGATACGCAGTATTTT. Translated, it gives CASSRGLAGSTDTQYF.

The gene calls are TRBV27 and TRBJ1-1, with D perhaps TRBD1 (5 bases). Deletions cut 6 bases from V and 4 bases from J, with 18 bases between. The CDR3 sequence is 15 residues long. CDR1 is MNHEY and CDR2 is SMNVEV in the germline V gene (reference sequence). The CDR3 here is CASRTDLLGPTEAFF. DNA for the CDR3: TGTGCCAGCAGGACTGATCTATTGGGGCCCACTGAAGCTTTCTTT.

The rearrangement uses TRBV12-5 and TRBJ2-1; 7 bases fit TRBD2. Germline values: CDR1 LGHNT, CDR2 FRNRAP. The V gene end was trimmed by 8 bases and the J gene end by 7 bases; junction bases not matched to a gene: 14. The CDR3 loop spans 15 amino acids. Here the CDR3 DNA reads TGTGCTAGTACGTTCCGGGAGGCGGAGGGGAATGAGCAGTTCTTC. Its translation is CASTFREAEGNEQFF.

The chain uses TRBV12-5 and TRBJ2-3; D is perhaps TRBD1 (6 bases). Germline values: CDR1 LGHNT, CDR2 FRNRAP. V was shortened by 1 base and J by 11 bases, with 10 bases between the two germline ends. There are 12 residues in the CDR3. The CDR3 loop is CASGLETGLQYF. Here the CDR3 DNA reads TGTGCTAGTGGTTTGGAAACAGGGCTGCAGTATTTT.

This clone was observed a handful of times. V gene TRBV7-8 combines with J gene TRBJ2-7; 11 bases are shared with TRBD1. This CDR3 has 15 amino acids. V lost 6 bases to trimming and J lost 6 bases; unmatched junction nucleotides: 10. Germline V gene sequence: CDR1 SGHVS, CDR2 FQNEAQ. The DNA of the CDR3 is TGTGCCAGCAGTGTACGGACAGGGGGCGTGAGCGAGCAGTACTTC. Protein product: CASSVRTGGVSEQYF.

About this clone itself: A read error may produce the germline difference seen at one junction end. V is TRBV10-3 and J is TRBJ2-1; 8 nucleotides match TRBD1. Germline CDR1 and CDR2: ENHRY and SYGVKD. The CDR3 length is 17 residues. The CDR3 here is CAISESFGTGVRNEQFF. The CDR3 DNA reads TGTGCCATCAGCGAGTCTTTCGGGACAGGAGTGAGGAATGAGCAGTTCTTC.

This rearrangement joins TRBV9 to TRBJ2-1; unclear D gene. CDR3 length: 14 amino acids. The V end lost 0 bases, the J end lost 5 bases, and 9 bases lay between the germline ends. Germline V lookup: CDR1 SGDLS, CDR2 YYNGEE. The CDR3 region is CASSVGLTNNEQFF. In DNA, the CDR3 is TGTGCCAGCAGCGTAGGTCTAACTAACAATGAGCAGTTCTTC.

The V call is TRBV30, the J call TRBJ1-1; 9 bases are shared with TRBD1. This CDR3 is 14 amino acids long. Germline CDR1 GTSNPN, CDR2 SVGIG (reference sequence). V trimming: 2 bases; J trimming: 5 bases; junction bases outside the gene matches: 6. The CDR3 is CAWSRTGGWTEAFF. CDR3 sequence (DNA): TGTGCCTGGAGTCGAACAGGGGGCTGGACTGAAGCTTTCTTT.

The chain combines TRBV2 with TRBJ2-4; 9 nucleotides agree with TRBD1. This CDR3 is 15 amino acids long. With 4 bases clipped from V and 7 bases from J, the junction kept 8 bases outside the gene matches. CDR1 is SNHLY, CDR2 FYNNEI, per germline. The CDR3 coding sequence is TGTGCCAGCAGTGGACCGGACAGGGGTGAGAACATTCAGTACTTC. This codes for CASSGPDRGENIQYF.

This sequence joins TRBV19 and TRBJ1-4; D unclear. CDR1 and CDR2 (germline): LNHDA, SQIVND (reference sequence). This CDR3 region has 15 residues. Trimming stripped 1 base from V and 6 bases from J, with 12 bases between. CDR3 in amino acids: CASSIGDYGDEKLFF. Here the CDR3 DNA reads TGTGCCAGTAGTATAGGAGATTACGGTGATGAAAAACTGTTTTTT.

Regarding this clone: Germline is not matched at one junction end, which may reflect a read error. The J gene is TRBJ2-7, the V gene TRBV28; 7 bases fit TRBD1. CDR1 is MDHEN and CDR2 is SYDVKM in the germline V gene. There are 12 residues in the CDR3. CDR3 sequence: CASSQGQSSPHF. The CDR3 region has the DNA TGTGCCAGCAGTCAGGGACAGTCGAGCCCCCACTTC.

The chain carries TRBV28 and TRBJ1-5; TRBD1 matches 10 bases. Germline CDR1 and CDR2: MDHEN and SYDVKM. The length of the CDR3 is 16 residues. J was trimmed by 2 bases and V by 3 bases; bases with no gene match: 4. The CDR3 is CASSLTGGLGNQPQHF. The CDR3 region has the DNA TGTGCCAGCAGTTTGACAGGGGGCTTAGGCAATCAGCCCCAGCATTTT.

In nucleotides, the CDR3 is TGTGCCAGCAGCGTAGATAGTACTAACTATGGCTACACCTTC. This codes for CASSVDSTNYGYTF. The chain couples TRBV9 to TRBJ1-2, with D unclear. Germline loops: CDR1 SGDLS, CDR2 YYNGEE. V was clipped by 0 bases and J by 0 bases, with 6 bases between them. The CDR3 extends over 14 amino acids.

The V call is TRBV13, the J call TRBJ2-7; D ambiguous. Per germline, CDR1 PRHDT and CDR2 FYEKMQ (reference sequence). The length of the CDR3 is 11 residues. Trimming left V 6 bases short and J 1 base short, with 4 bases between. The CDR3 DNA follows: TGTGCCAGCAGTAATTCCTACGAGCAGTACTTC. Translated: CASSNSYEQYF.

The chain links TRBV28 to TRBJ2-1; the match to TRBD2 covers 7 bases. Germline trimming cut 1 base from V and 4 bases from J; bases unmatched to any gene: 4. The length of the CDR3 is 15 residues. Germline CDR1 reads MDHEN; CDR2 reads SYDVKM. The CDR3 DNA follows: TGTGCCAGCAGTTTATCCGGGGGGTCTTACAATGAGCAGTTCTTC. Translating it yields CASSLSGGSYNEQFF.

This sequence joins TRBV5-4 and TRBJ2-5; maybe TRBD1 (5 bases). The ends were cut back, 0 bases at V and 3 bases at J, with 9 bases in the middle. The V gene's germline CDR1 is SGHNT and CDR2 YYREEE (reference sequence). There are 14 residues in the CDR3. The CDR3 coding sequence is TGTGCCAGCAGCTTGGCGGCAGGGAAAGAGACCCAGTACTTC. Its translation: CASSLAAGKETQYF. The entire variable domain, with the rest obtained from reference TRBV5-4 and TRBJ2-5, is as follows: ETGVTQSPTHLIKTRGQQVTLRCSSQSGHNTVSWYQQALGQGPQFIFQYYREEENGRGNFPPRFSGLQFPNYSSELNVNALELDDSALYLCASSLAAGKETQYFGPGTRLLVL.

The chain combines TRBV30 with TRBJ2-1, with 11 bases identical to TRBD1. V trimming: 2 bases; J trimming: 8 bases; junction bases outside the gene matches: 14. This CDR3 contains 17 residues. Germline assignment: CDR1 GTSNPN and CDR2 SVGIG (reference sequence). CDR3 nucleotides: TGTGCCTGGAGTCATATACAATATGGACAGGGGGCGTATGAGCAGTTCTTC. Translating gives CAWSHIQYGQGAYEQFF. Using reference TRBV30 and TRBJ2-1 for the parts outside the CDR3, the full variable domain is SQTIHQWPATLVQPVGSPLSLECTVEGTSNPNLYWYRQAAGRGLQLLFYSVGIGQISSEVPQNLSASRPQDRQFILSSKKLLLSDSGFYLCAWSHIQYGQGAYEQFFGPGTRLTVL.

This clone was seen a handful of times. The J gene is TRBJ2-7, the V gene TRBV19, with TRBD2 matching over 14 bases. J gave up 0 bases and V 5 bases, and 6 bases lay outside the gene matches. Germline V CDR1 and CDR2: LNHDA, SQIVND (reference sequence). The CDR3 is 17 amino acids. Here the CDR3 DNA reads TGTGCCAGTAGTTCGGGACTAGCGGGAGCTTACTCCTACGAGCAGTACTTC. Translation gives CASSSGLAGAYSYEQYF. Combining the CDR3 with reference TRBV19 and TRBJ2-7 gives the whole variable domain DGGITQSPKYLFRKEGQNVTLSCEQNLNHDAMYWYRQDPGQGLRLIYYSQIVNDFQKGDIAEGYSVSREKKESFPLTVTSAQKNPTAFYLCASSSGLAGAYSYEQYFGPGTRLTVT.

CDR3 residues: CASSEAVRGYGYTF. CDR3 nucleotides: TGTGCCAGCAGTGAAGCTGTTCGAGGATATGGCTACACCTTC. The chain links TRBV6-1 to TRBJ1-2; D remains ambiguous. This CDR3 is 14 amino acids long. Trimming removed 0 bases from V and 5 bases from J, with 10 bases in between. Germline V gene lookup returns CDR1 MNHNS and CDR2 SASEGT.